A single sample is the source of the 21 T cell receptor beta chains below, sequenced in a study of blood T cell repertoires in COVID-19. Profiled with immunoSEQ multiplex PCR; TCRdb holds only in-frame clones, not every one. The sample carries 53,000 or so clones, about three quarters recorded once. The source material was peripheral blood. Receptor source: a man aged 65 to 85 with active or convalescent COVID-19.

The J gene is TRBJ1-3, the V gene TRBV11-2; D possibly corresponds to TRBD1 (6 bases). This CDR3 is 17 amino acids long. Trimming removed 5 bases from V and 0 bases from J, with 17 bases in between. Germline V gene data show CDR1 as SGHAT and CDR2 as FQNNGV. The CDR3 nucleotides are TGTGCCAGCAGCCCACGGGACACAAGAACCTCTGGAAACACCATATATTTT. Translated, it gives CASSPRDTRTSGNTIYF.

The CDR3 nucleotides read TGTGCCTGGAGTAACCAGGGTCTGGGGGAGCAGTACTTC. Its translation: CAWSNQGLGEQYF. The chain couples TRBV30 to TRBJ2-7, with D perhaps matching TRBD1 (5 bases). The ends were cut back, 2 bases at V and 7 bases at J, with 15 bases in the middle. This CDR3 contains 13 residues. In germline, CDR1 is GTSNPN, CDR2 SVGIG (reference sequence).

The chain carries TRBV6-5 and TRBJ2-7, with 10 nucleotides matching TRBD2. Germline CDR1 reads MNHEY; CDR2 reads SVGAGI. This CDR3 is 16 amino acids long. J was trimmed by 3 bases and V by 4 bases; bases with no gene match: 9. The CDR3 spells CASSSLASGSVYEQYF. The CDR3 DNA reads TGTGCCAGCAGTTCCCTCGCTAGCGGGAGTGTCTACGAGCAGTACTTC.

This sequence joins TRBV5-6 and TRBJ1-2; D is perhaps TRBD1 (6 bases). Germline CDR1 and CDR2: SGHDT and YYEEEE. This CDR3 comprises 13 residues. V was clipped by 0 bases and J by 8 bases, with 11 bases between them. The CDR3 nucleotides read TGTGCCAGCAGCTTGGTCGGGGGGCTCGGCTACACCTTC. This sequence encodes CASSLVGGLGYTF.

A remark on this clone: The sample carries other DNA sequences with the same CDR3. The chain combines TRBV5-1 with TRBJ1-4; possibly TRBD1 for D (6 bases). V lost 0 bases and J 5 bases, leaving 11 bases between the germline ends. The CDR3 has 15 amino acids. The germline gives CDR1 SGHRS, CDR2 YFSETQ. CDR3 sequence reads: CASSLGGQTNEKLFF. As DNA, the CDR3 is TGCGCCAGCAGCTTGGGCGGACAGACAAATGAAAAACTGTTTTTT. The variable domain in full, with the rest retrieved from reference TRBV5-1 and TRBJ1-4, is KAGVTQTPRYLIKTRGQQVTLSCSPISGHRSVSWYQQTPGQGLQFLFEYFSETQRNKGNFPGRFSGRQFSNSRSEMNVSTLELGDSALYLCASSLGGQTNEKLFFGSGTQLSVL.

Regarding this clone: In the same sample, other DNA sequences code for this CDR3. The chain links TRBV11-3 to TRBJ2-3; 7 bases align to TRBD2. CDR1 and CDR2 (germline): SGHNT, YENEEA. Trimming took 1 base from V and 5 from J; bases not matched to a gene: 3. The CDR3 is made up of 14 amino acids. CDR3 nucleotides: TGTGCCAGCAGCTTAGCGGGAGGAATAGATACGCAGTATTTT. It specifies CASSLAGGIDTQYF.

The gene calls are TRBV5-1 and TRBJ2-2; 7 nucleotides line up with TRBD1. In germline, CDR1 is SGHRS, CDR2 YFSETQ. CDR3 size: 15 residues. V lost 4 bases and J lost 1; bases outside the gene matches: 4. CDR3 region: CASSPGTVNTGELFF. The DNA for the CDR3 is TGCGCCAGCAGCCCGGGGACAGTGAACACCGGGGAGCTGTTTTTT.

This chain connects TRBV4-1 to TRBJ2-1, with 11 bases fitting TRBD2. Germline V lookup: CDR1 MGHRA, CDR2 YSYEKL. The CDR3 runs to 18 residues. V was clipped by 4 bases and J by 4 bases; unmatched bases: 12. CDR3 sequence: CASSLAVAGGPQYNEQFF. The CDR3 DNA is TGCGCCAGCAGCCTCGCGGTAGCGGGAGGGCCGCAGTACAATGAGCAGTTCTTC.

The V call is TRBV7-9, the J call TRBJ2-1; 9 bases map to TRBD2. The CDR3 runs 15 residues. CDR1 is SEHNR, CDR2 FQNEAQ, per germline (reference sequence). The trim removed 7 bases at V and 4 bases at J, leaving 8 bases unmatched. Written as DNA, the CDR3 is TGTGCCAGCATGACCCGGACTAGCGAGTACAATGAGCAGTTCTTC. Translation: CASMTRTSEYNEQFF. Filled out from reference TRBV7-9 and TRBJ2-1, the complete variable domain reads DTGVSQNPRHKITKRGQNVTFRCDPISEHNRLYWYRQTLGQGPEFLTYFQNEAQLEKSRLLSDRFSAERPKGSFSTLEIQRTEQGDSAMYLCASMTRTSEYNEQFFGPGTRLTVL.

Only a few counts were recorded for this clone. V is TRBV6-4 and J is TRBJ2-3, with 9 bases identical to TRBD1. The length of the CDR3 is 15 residues. Per germline, CDR1 MRHNA and CDR2 SNTAGT. V lost 4 bases, J lost 0 bases, and 2 bases stayed unmatched. The CDR3 reads CASSAGTGSTDTQYF. The CDR3 region has the DNA TGTGCCAGCAGTGCCGGGACAGGGAGCACAGATACGCAGTATTTT.

The rearrangement links TRBV4-3 to TRBJ1-3; 7 nucleotides match TRBD1. From germline, CDR1 is LGHNA and CDR2 YSLEER. V lost 3 bases to trimming and J lost 0 bases; unmatched junction nucleotides: 5. The CDR3 loop spans 16 amino acids. The CDR3 nucleotides are TGCGCCAGCAGCCAGCTACAGGGGATCTCTGGAAACACCATATATTTT. Translation: CASSQLQGISGNTIYF.

The gene calls are TRBV19 and TRBJ1-4; 10 bases match TRBD1. Germline V gene data show CDR1 as LNHDA and CDR2 as SQIVND (reference sequence). This CDR3 contains 16 residues. Trimming removed 6 bases from V and 4 bases from J; junction bases left unmatched: 8. The CDR3 region is CASRPGQGLGNEKLFF. Written as DNA, the CDR3 is TGTGCCAGTAGACCGGGACAGGGGTTGGGTAATGAAAAACTGTTTTTT.

The chain links TRBV29-1 to TRBJ1-1, with 7 bases matching TRBD1. The CDR3 has 13 residues. The trim removed 7 bases at V and 0 bases at J, leaving 5 bases unmatched. The V gene's germline CDR1 is SQVTM and CDR2 ANQGSEA. The CDR3 DNA is TGCAGCGGAACGGGACAGATGAACACTGAAGCTTTCTTT. As protein: CSGTGQMNTEAFF.

The gene calls are TRBV7-9 and TRBJ2-7; maybe TRBD2 (7 bases). V dropped 5 bases and J dropped 1 base, with 12 bases sitting between them. CDR1 and CDR2 (germline): SEHNR, FQNEAQ (reference sequence). This CDR3 contains 14 residues. The CDR3 sequence: CASSGGDTSYEQYF. DNA for the CDR3: TGTGCCAGCAGCGGGGGGGACACGTCCTACGAGCAGTACTTC.

The J gene is TRBJ1-3, the V gene TRBV20-1; D not certain. Trimming stripped 2 bases from V and 8 bases from J, with 4 bases between. The CDR3 covers 10 residues. Germline CDR1 DFQATT, CDR2 SNEGSKA (reference sequence). The CDR3 coding sequence is TGCAGTGCTAGACGGGACACCATATATTTT. Residues: CSARRDTIYF.

The chain employs TRBV5-6 and TRBJ1-1; D gene ambiguous. This CDR3 spans 15 amino acids. The germline gives CDR1 SGHDT, CDR2 YYEEEE. The V gene lost 2 bases and the J gene lost 4 bases, with 15 bases spanning the gap. The CDR3 protein is CASSFRTSGGTEAFF. CDR3 DNA: TGTGCCAGCAGCTTTCGCACCAGCGGAGGCACTGAAGCTTTCTTT.

The table lists this clone with a count of one. V and J are TRBV4-3 and TRBJ2-2; 7 bases match TRBD1. CDR3 size: 17 residues. CDR1 and CDR2 from the germline V gene are LGHNA and YSLEER. Losses at the gene ends were 2 bases for V and 1 base for J; bases not matched to a gene: 7. CDR3 nucleotide sequence: TGCGCCAGCAGCCAATCTAAGGGACAGATGAACACCGGGGAGCTGTTTTTT. Its translation is CASSQSKGQMNTGELFF.

Here the CDR3 reads CASSLGLRGLTGELFF. The CDR3 DNA reads TGTGCCAGCAGCTTAGGTCTCAGGGGTCTCACCGGGGAGCTGTTTTTT. The chain carries TRBV11-3 and TRBJ2-2; D may be TRBD1 (6 bases). The germline V gene has CDR1 SGHNT and CDR2 YENEEA. The CDR3 extends over 16 amino acids. V was trimmed by 1 base and J by 4 bases, leaving 13 bases between them.

This clone came up a few times. The gene calls are TRBV9 and TRBJ1-2, with D uncertain. The CDR3 has 12 residues. Deletions cut 3 bases from V and 12 bases from J, with 15 bases between. Germline CDR1 is SGDLS and CDR2 is YYNGEE. The CDR3 protein is CASSGDTHLHTF. Written as DNA, the CDR3 is TGTGCCAGCAGCGGAGACACCCATCTCCACACCTTC.

The rearrangement uses TRBV7-9 and TRBJ1-1, with 7 bases fitting TRBD1. The junction had 6 bases not matched to a gene; V was cut back by 5 bases and J by 3 bases. Germline V gene lookup returns CDR1 SEHNR and CDR2 FQNEAQ (reference sequence). This CDR3 has 14 amino acids. The CDR3, as DNA: TGTGCCAGCAGCCTACCAAGGGGGCACACTGAAGCTTTCTTT. Protein product: CASSLPRGHTEAFF.

This chain joins TRBV5-1 and TRBJ2-3; 13 bases are a match to TRBD2. CDR3 length: 14 residues. Trimming cost V 9 bases and J 2 bases; bases outside gene matches: 3. Germline V gene data show CDR1 as SGHRS and CDR2 as YFSETQ. Written as DNA, the CDR3 is TGCGCCACGGGACTAGCGGGACTCACAGATACGCAGTATTTT. It yields the protein CATGLAGLTDTQYF.